Shown below are 15 T cell receptor beta chains from a single sample sequenced in a study of OX40 agonist ivuxolimab in advanced cancers. Clones were sequenced by immunoSEQ multiplex PCR, and TCRdb holds only the in-frame ones, with some missing. Counted here are 40,000 to 50,000 clones, 75% to 90% occurring once; the ten biggest clones make up about 12%. The material was CD4+ or CD8+ T cells sorted from blood, obtained in a trial of the OX40 agonist ivuxolimab. Every receptor here comes from an adult with an advanced solid tumor such as melanoma, head and neck, liver or kidney cancer.

The chain uses TRBV30 and TRBJ1-5, with no clear D. The V gene's germline CDR1 is GTSNPN and CDR2 SVGIG (reference sequence). V lost 0 bases to trimming and J lost 1 base, with 7 bases between them. This CDR3 contains 14 residues. For the CDR3, the DNA is TGTGCCTGGAGTGTAGAGTCCAGCAATCAGCCCCAGCATTTT. Translated: CAWSVESSNQPQHF.

The chain links TRBV28 to TRBJ2-2, with D perhaps TRBD2 (5 bases). This CDR3 comprises 15 residues. V was trimmed by 6 bases and J by 0 bases, leaving 11 bases between them. Per germline, CDR1 MDHEN and CDR2 SYDVKM. CDR3 protein: CASRPWRSNTGELFF. The CDR3 DNA follows: TGTGCCAGCAGACCATGGAGGTCGAACACCGGGGAGCTGTTTTTT.

The genes are TRBV9 and TRBJ1-2; possible D gene TRBD1, 5 bases. There are 16 residues in the CDR3. Trimming removed 0 bases from V and 2 bases from J, with 14 bases in between. Germline V CDR1 and CDR2: SGDLS, YYNGEE. CDR3 residues: CASSVEGSVDNYGYTF. Written as DNA, the CDR3 is TGTGCCAGCAGCGTAGAGGGGTCGGTCGACAACTATGGCTACACCTTC.

The CDR3 DNA reads TGTGCCAGTAGTAAAGCAGGGACAGGTCCCTACAATGAGCAGTTCTTC. Protein sequence: CASSKAGTGPYNEQFF. The chain carries TRBV19 and TRBJ2-1; 8 bases line up with TRBD1. The CDR3 contains 16 residues. V shed 4 bases, J shed 2 bases, and the junction held 7 bases outside the gene matches. The germline gives CDR1 LNHDA, CDR2 SQIVND (reference sequence).

Remarks on this clone: One end of the junction is discordant with germline, which a read error may explain. The DNA of the CDR3 is TGCGCCAGCAGTTTGGATGGTGGACAGACAGATACGCAGTATTTT. It translates to CASSLDGGQTDTQYF. V gene TRBV5-1 combines with J gene TRBJ2-3, with D possibly TRBD1 on 6 matching bases. The germline V gene has CDR1 SGHRS and CDR2 YFSETQ. This CDR3 contains 15 residues.

V gene TRBV7-9 combines with J gene TRBJ2-2; 8 bases fit TRBD1. Trimming removed 5 bases from V and 7 bases from J; junction bases left unmatched: 3. The CDR3 contains 13 residues. The V gene's germline CDR1 is SEHNR and CDR2 FQNEAQ (reference sequence). The CDR3 spells CASSPTGVGELFF. For the CDR3, the DNA is TGTGCCAGCAGCCCGACAGGGGTCGGGGAGCTGTTTTTT.

This rearrangement joins TRBV19 to TRBJ1-3; unclear D gene. V lost 3 bases, J lost 0 bases, and 6 bases lay in between. Looked up from germline, CDR1 is LNHDA and CDR2 is SQIVND (reference sequence). The CDR3 has 14 amino acids. The CDR3 loop is CASSMPSSGNTIYF. For the CDR3, the DNA is TGTGCCAGTAGTATGCCGAGCTCTGGAAACACCATATATTTT.

The CDR3 coding sequence is TGTGCCTCCATGGGACGGTGGGACACTGAAGCTTTCTTT. It codes for CASMGRWDTEAFF. The J gene is TRBJ1-1, the V gene TRBV30; perhaps TRBD1 as D (5 bases). This CDR3 contains 13 residues. Germline lookup yields CDR1 GTSNPN and CDR2 SVGIG (reference sequence). Between the trimmed V and J ends, which lost 7 bases and 3 bases, there was a span of 15 bases.

The chain has TRBV5-5 and TRBJ2-7; D is undetermined. The CDR3 consists of 13 residues. V was shortened by 3 bases and J by 7 bases, with 14 bases between the two germline ends. The germline CDR1 and CDR2 sequences are SGHKS and YYEKEE (reference sequence). The CDR3 is CASSSPPQWEQYF. CDR3 bases: TGTGCCAGCAGCTCTCCTCCCCAGTGGGAGCAGTACTTC.

This clone was counted between two and nine times. CDR3 amino acids: CASSQGLGQETQYF. CDR3 nucleotide sequence: TGTGCCAGCAGCCAAGGACTAGGGCAAGAGACCCAGTACTTC. The chain links TRBV4-2 to TRBJ2-5; TRBD2 might be the D (6 bases). CDR1 LGHNA and CDR2 YNFKEQ come from the germline V gene. V lost 1 base, J lost 2 bases, and 8 bases lay in between. The CDR3 runs 14 residues.

The gene calls are TRBV6-4 and TRBJ1-6; D is undetermined. Per germline, CDR1 MRHNA and CDR2 SNTAGT. The CDR3 extends over 15 amino acids. V was clipped by 6 bases and J by 6 bases, with 15 bases between them. The CDR3, as DNA: TGTGCCAGCAGCCGCGGAGGACTTGGTAATTCACCCCTCCACTTT. Translation: CASSRGGLGNSPLHF.

This CDR3 reads CASSYGLPISTDTQYF. In DNA form, the CDR3 reads TGTGCCAGCAGCTACGGACTCCCCATTAGCACAGATACGCAGTATTTT. V and J are TRBV5-4 and TRBJ2-3; perhaps TRBD2 as D (5 bases). The germline V gene has CDR1 SGHNT and CDR2 YYREEE (reference sequence). V shed 3 bases and J shed 0 bases, with 14 bases lying between them. This CDR3 has 16 residues. Together with reference TRBV5-4 and TRBJ2-3, the CDR3 gives the full variable domain: ETGVTQSPTHLIKTRGQQVTLRCSSQSGHNTVSWYQQALGQGPQFIFQYYREEENGRGNFPPRFSGLQFPNYSSELNVNALELDDSALYLCASSYGLPISTDTQYFGPGTRLTVL.

The rearrangement joins TRBV2 to TRBJ1-1, with D uncertain. This CDR3 is built from 13 residues. The V gene's germline CDR1 is SNHLY and CDR2 FYNNEI. V was pared by 6 bases and J by 0 bases, with 8 bases between. CDR3 nucleotide sequence: TGTGCCAGCAGCCCAGTCATGAACACTGAAGCTTTCTTT. This sequence encodes CASSPVMNTEAFF.

The chain employs TRBV7-8 and TRBJ2-2; weak D call: TRBD2 (5 bases). Germline values: CDR1 SGHVS, CDR2 FQNEAQ. This CDR3 has 16 residues. V gave up 6 bases and J gave up 3 bases, with 17 bases separating them. CDR3 nucleotides: TGTGCCAGCAGACGTAAGGCTAGCTTGGACACCGGGGAGCTGTTTTTT. This translates into CASRRKASLDTGELFF.

This chain uses TRBV5-5 with TRBJ1-5, with D tentatively TRBD1 (5 bases). Germline CDR1 is SGHKS and CDR2 is YYEKEE (reference sequence). The germline V and J ends were trimmed by 1 base and 0 bases, with 14 bases remaining between them. The CDR3 consists of 17 residues. CDR3 region: CASSLYAGPYSNQPQHF. The CDR3 nucleotides are TGTGCCAGCAGCTTGTATGCGGGGCCCTATAGCAATCAGCCCCAGCATTTT.